The 3 T cell receptor beta chains reported below all come from one sample, sequenced in a study of T cell responses to AZD1222 COVID-19 vaccine. Clones were read by immunoSEQ multiplex PCR, and TCRdb kept only the in-frame ones, dropping some. This table holds about 180,000 clones, about 93% found once. This sample comprised peripheral blood, obtained 28 days after the second dose of the MenACWY control vaccine. The receptors were sampled from an adult who received the MenACWY meningococcal vaccine as a control.

CDR3 in amino acids: CSVGGREETGELFF. The CDR3, as DNA: TGCAGCGTTGGGGGCAGGGAGGAGACCGGGGAGCTGTTTTTT. This chain uses TRBV29-1 with TRBJ2-2, with D possibly being TRBD2 (6 bases). The CDR3 runs to 14 residues. Trimming removed 4 bases from V and 5 bases from J, with 14 bases in between. Germline V gene lookup returns CDR1 SQVTM and CDR2 ANQGSEA.

The chain joins TRBV29-1 to TRBJ1-5, with unresolved D. CDR3 length: 15 amino acids. Trimming took off 2 bases at V and 2 bases at J, with 13 bases between the two ends. CDR1 and CDR2 from the germline V gene are SQVTM and ANQGSEA. This chain's CDR3 is CSVEFGQSGNQPQHF. The CDR3 bases are TGCAGCGTTGAATTTGGGCAAAGCGGCAATCAGCCCCAGCATTTT. Drawing the rest from reference TRBV29-1 and TRBJ1-5, the complete variable domain is SAVISQKPSRDICQRGTSLTIQCQVDSQVTMMFWYRQQPGQSLTLIATANQGSEATYESGFVIDKFPISRPNLTFSTLTVSNMSPEDSSIYLCSVEFGQSGNQPQHFGDGTRLSIL.

The gene calls are TRBV10-3 and TRBJ2-1, with D possibly TRBD1 on 6 matching bases. The CDR3 spans 15 residues. V lost 0 bases to trimming and J lost 6 bases, with 12 bases between them. Germline V gene lookup returns CDR1 ENHRY and CDR2 SYGVKD. CDR3 region: CAISESTGTFNEQFF. The CDR3 bases are TGTGCCATCAGTGAGTCGACGGGGACATTCAATGAGCAGTTCTTC.